This TCR beta chain was found in a study of shared clonotypes between healthy human individuals. Study summary: Three plates were used per donor for CD4 naive, three for CD4 memory, two for CD8 naive and one for CD8 memory.

The authors' processing: Filtering differed because ImmunoSEQ produced junction-only sequences that carried no quality scores. Data came from immunoSEQ multiplex PCR; TCRdb stores just in-frame clones and leaves some out. From that table come the V and J calls and clone size; the DNA was used to work out D and trimming. The sample holds 2,500,000 or so clones, 92% seen once. As concerns this clone: Antigen: not known.

Study findings and constraints: Naive subsets typically showed greater estimated richness than memory subsets.

This CDR3 comprises 16 residues. CDR1 SGHRS and CDR2 YFSETQ come from the germline V gene. Deletions cut 4 bases from V and 3 bases from J, with 19 bases between. The sample comprised naive CD4+ T cells from PBMCs. Subset indicated: CD45RA+ positively selected. This clonotype originated in a man between 18 and 29 years old in good health. Some clones in this sample may be carry-over from other donors' samples. The chain employs TRBV5-1 and TRBJ1-2; D is unresolved. CDR3 protein: CASSPSTTFKDYGYTF. The CDR3 DNA reads TGCGCCAGCAGCCCCTCAACCACCTTCAAGGACTATGGCTACACCTTC. The entire variable domain, with the rest obtained from reference TRBV5-1 and TRBJ1-2, is as follows: KAGVTQTPRYLIKTRGQQVTLSCSPISGHRSVSWYQQTPGQGLQFLFEYFSETQRNKGNFPGRFSGRQFSNSRSEMNVSTLELGDSALYLCASSPSTTFKDYGYTFGSGTRLTVV.